Listed here is a single T cell receptor beta chain. This clonotype has ten or more counts. Its antigen is currently not known. Per-base quality was not reported, and no clone a single base away is much larger than it. Sequencing was performed on an Illumina NovaSeq 6000. TCRalpha and TCRbeta cDNA libraries were constructed by 5'RACE with constant-segment primers, with sample barcodes and unique molecular identifiers being introduced. RNA was extracted from every sample with Trizol reagent. Amplification of the libraries took two PCR steps, and the second step added a second sample barcode plus Illumina TruSeq adapters. Libraries were sequenced on an Illumina NovaSeq with 2 x 150 bp paired-end reads. In the source study's methods: The reads were demultiplexed and collapsed into UMI-guided consensus sequences using migec v1.2.7. With mixcr v2.1.11, UMI consensuses were aligned to TRA and TRB V and J templates and assembled into clonotypes. Clonotypes were classified as expanded or contracted when called significant by both edgeR and NoisET, with noise models trained on biological replicates. For edgeR calls, a false discovery rate-adjusted p below 0.01 and a log2 fold-change threshold of 1 were applied. As an exploratory analysis of dynamics, PCA with hierarchical clustering was applied to max-normalized trajectories of the 1000 most abundant clonotypes. The CD4 or CD8 phenotype of responding clones was assigned using the separately sequenced CD4+ and CD8+ repertoires. The public reads were reanalyzed by TCRdb: fastp trimming at Q25, MiXCR alignment, in-frame beta chains only. Every entry covers one CDR3 protein and lists the most common genes and DNA from its rows. It is TCRdb's table, rather than the study itself, that gives the V and J calls and clone size. The sample table records roughly 29,000 distinct CDR3 sequences; approximately 12% of these occur just once. The ten largest account for 15% of the sample.

These data come from a study of T-cell memory formation after mild COVID-19 (dated by TCRdb to the early 2020s). In terms of the full investigation: TCR sequence clusters from the two donors were largely donor specific. In a couple of donors, T-cell clones that expanded and contracted after mild COVID-19 were followed by sequencing TCRalpha and TCRbeta repertoires longitudinally. The cohort comprised two young, previously healthy adult volunteers, one female and one male. The full study reports these points: Contracting CD4+ clones appeared mostly in the CM and EM memory subsets, whereas CD8+ clones were enriched in EMRA. Only a couple of mild cases were covered by the study, and larger cohorts that include severe cases with pre-infection samples were considered necessary. Balanced CD4/CD8 phenotypes were observed for clones contracting from day 15 to 85, whereas a bias towards CD4+ was observed for a second wave of clones expanding from day 15 to 37. The second-wave clones that peaked on day 37 were not confirmed to be SARS-CoV-2 specific. Some responding clones were found in pre-infection memory, which suggests that pre-existing cross-reactive memory T cells took part in the SARS-CoV-2 response.

Ficoll-Paque density gradient centrifugation was the method used to isolate PBMCs. The CDR1 and CDR2 encoded by the germline V gene are SGDLS and YYNGEE. V loses 2 bases of germline sequence and J loses 6 bases, and the interval between the two ends is 9 bases. Including the terminal cysteine and phenylalanine, the CDR3 comprises 13 residues. The CDR3 DNA has 39 bases and is translated from base 1. The source material was PBMCs or a T cell subset sorted from them (not recorded which). The chain joins TRBV9 to TRBJ1-3; D gene: possibly TRBD1, on 6 matching bases. The source of this sequence is an adult woman who had mild COVID-19 (a few samples of this study predate the infection). The sample titles of this study are shuffled in the database, so cell type and time point are left out; the donor was told from shared clones. The CDR3 region has the sequence CASSVGDTNTIYF. The nucleotide sequence reads as follows: TGTGCCAGCAGCGTTGGGGACACAAACACCATATATTTT.